This TCR beta chain was captured in a study of cytomegalovirus exposure and HLA in healthy donors. Points on this clone: Its antigen is unidentified.

The PCR used 60 Vbeta and 13 Jbeta primers. Sequencing was performed with immunoSEQ multiplex PCR; in TCRdb, only in-frame clones are kept and a portion is missing. The repertoire holds 150,000 to 200,000 clones, with around three quarters as singletons. Study outcomes and limitations: Rarity characterized most TCR sequences, yet some public TCRs appeared in many donors. After further analysis at a later stage, 17,000 or so TCR beta sequences were associated with HLA alleles at 0.05 false discovery rate. In a later analysis, TCR beta V- and J-gene trimming was associated with a missense DCLRE1C variant. Because they were indistinguishable, some V segments, including TRBV6-2 and TRBV6-3, were excluded.

CDR1 and CDR2 from the germline V gene are SGHNT and YYREEE (reference sequence). V shed 4 bases and J shed 5 bases, with 15 bases lying between them. CDR3 size: 15 residues. The V gene is TRBV5-4, the J gene TRBJ1-4, with a tentative D call TRBD1 (5 bases). The receptor was isolated from a woman aged 30 to 39 in good health and CMV-seronegative. Sequenced sample: PBMCs. The CDR3: CASSENRGGNEKLFF. As DNA, the CDR3 is TGTGCCAGCAGCGAGAACCGGGGGGGGAATGAAAAACTGTTTTTT.